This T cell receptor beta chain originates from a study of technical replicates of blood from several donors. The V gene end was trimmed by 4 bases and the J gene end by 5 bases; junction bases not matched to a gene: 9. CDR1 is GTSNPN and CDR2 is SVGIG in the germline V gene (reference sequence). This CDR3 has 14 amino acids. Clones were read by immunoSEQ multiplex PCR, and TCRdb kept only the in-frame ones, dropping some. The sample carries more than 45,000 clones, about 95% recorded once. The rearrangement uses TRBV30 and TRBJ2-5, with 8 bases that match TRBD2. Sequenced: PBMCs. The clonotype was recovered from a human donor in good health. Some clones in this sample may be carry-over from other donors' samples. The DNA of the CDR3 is TGTGCCTGGAAGGGACTAGTAGCAGGGGAGACCCAGTACTTC. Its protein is CAWKGLVAGETQYF.